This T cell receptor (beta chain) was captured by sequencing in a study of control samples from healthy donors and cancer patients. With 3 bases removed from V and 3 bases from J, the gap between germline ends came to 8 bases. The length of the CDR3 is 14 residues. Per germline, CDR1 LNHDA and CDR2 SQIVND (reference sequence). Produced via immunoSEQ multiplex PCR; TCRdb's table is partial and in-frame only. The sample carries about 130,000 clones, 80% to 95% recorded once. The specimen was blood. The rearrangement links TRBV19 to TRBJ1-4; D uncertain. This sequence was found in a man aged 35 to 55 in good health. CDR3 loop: CASSIFRPNEKLFF. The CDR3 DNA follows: TGTGCCAGTAGTATTTTCCGACCTAATGAAAAACTGTTTTTT.